This T cell receptor (beta chain) was obtained from a study of T cells in Graves' hyperthyroidism and ophthalmopathy. Overall study results and limits: Blood also carried most thyroid clonotypes expanded above 0.001. Model-based prediction identified ophthalmopathy a median 6.5 months prior to its onset.

This clonotype was seen repeatedly, ten times or more. Its target is unknown. The V gene end was trimmed by 4 bases and the J gene end by 0 bases; junction bases not matched to a gene: 9. The CDR3 loop spans 17 amino acids. From germline, CDR1 is MNHEY and CDR2 SMNVEV (reference sequence). For the diagnoses, clinical symptoms, serum thyroxine and TRAb, thyroid ultrasound and orbital computed tomography were used. Amplification yielded TCR beta CDR3 regions, with RNA transcripts as the source. Carried out on the TCR CDR3, a first-round RT-PCR used the HTBI primer set. Via MiXCR, TCRdb re-called the multiplex PCR reads, giving one row per CDR3 protein. The sample comprises about 600,000 distinct CDR3 sequences, approximately 15% of which are singletons, and more than 3% rests with the top ten.

The receptor comes from a woman between 35 and 50 years old with Graves' ophthalmopathy. The chain couples TRBV27 to TRBJ2-7; 10 positions agree with TRBD1. The material sequenced was blood. CDR3 loop: CASSSHVGTGDSYEQYF. Here the CDR3 DNA reads TGTGCCAGCAGTTCACATGTTGGGACAGGGGACTCCTACGAGCAGTACTTC.